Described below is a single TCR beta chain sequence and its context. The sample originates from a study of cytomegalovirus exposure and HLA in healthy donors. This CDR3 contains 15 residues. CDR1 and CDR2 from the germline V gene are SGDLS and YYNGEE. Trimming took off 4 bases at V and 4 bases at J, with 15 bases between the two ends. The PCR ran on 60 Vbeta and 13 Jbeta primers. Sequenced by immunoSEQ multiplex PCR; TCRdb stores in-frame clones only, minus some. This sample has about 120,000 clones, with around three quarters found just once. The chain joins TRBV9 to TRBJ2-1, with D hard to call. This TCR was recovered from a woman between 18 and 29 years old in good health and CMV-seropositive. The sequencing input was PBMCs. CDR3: CASSPQGDSYNEQFF. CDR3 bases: TGTGCCAGCAGCCCTCAAGGCGACTCATACAATGAGCAGTTCTTC. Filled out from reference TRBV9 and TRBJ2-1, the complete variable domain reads DSGVTQTPKHLITATGQRVTLRCSPRSGDLSVYWYQQSLDQGLQFLIQYYNGEERAKGNILERFSAQQFPDLHSELNLSSLELGDSALYFCASSPQGDSYNEQFFGPGTRLTVL.